One sample yielded the 6 T cell receptor beta chains listed below, sequenced in a study of a mutant IDH1 vaccine in newly diagnosed glioma. The antigens these receptors bind are not known. Here immunoSEQ multiplex PCR was the method, and the copy in TCRdb shows in-frame clones only, minus some. Among 35,000 to 50,000 clones listed, around 93% were seen once. Time point: week 23, last vaccination. Doses consisted of 300 ug of mutant IDH1 20-mer peptide each, paired with topical imiquimod. Here the sequenced sample was PBMCs, taken from a glioma patient whose treatment included an IDH1 peptide vaccine. The receptors were sampled from a man over 45 with glioma.

CDR3 amino acids: CASSLGGGTNQPQHF. The CDR3 DNA sequence: TGCGCCAGCAGCTTAGGAGGGGGTACCAATCAGCCCCAGCATTTT. The chain couples TRBV5-1 to TRBJ1-5; D may be TRBD1 (6 bases). V shed 2 bases and J shed 3 bases, with 12 bases lying between them. Germline CDR1 is SGHRS and CDR2 is YFSETQ. The CDR3 spans 15 residues. Variable domain in full (rest from reference TRBV5-1 and TRBJ1-5): KAGVTQTPRYLIKTRGQQVTLSCSPISGHRSVSWYQQTPGQGLQFLFEYFSETQRNKGNFPGRFSGRQFSNSRSEMNVSTLELGDSALYLCASSLGGGTNQPQHFGDGTRLSIL.

CDR3 sequence: CASSLLQGYNEKLFF. DNA for the CDR3: TGTGCCAGCTCACTCCTACAGGGATATAATGAAAAACTGTTTTTT. The chain links TRBV18 to TRBJ1-4; tentatively, D is TRBD1 (6 bases). The CDR3 extends over 15 amino acids. Germline assignment: CDR1 KGHSH and CDR2 LQKENI. V lost 4 bases to trimming and J lost 4 bases, with 13 bases between them.

Comment on this clone: No DNA is shown, since the ends of the CDR3 on it are uncertain; the CDR3 is the one TCRdb lists. The chain carries TRBV5-4 and TRBJ2-1. The V gene's germline CDR1 is SGHNT and CDR2 YYREEE (reference sequence). The CDR3 is 15 residues long, ends included. CDR3 protein: CASSSSMGNLNEQFF.

The chain combines TRBV5-4 with TRBJ2-2; weak D call: TRBD1 (6 bases). Germline CDR1 is SGHNT and CDR2 is YYREEE (reference sequence). The CDR3 has 14 amino acids. V lost 0 bases, J lost 3 bases, and 6 bases lay in between. The CDR3 loop reads CASSLDRDTGELFF. The CDR3 DNA reads TGTGCCAGCAGCTTGGACAGGGACACCGGGGAGCTGTTTTTT.

This clone was found once. This sequence joins TRBV7-6 and TRBJ1-3; no firm D call. CDR3 size: 14 residues. From germline, CDR1 is SGHVS and CDR2 FNYEAQ. Trimming removed 5 bases at V and 0 bases at J, with 8 bases between. The CDR3 is CASSLMSSGNTIYF. CDR3 in DNA: TGTGCCAGCAGCCTCATGAGCTCTGGAAACACCATATATTTT.

This chain connects TRBV9 to TRBJ2-2, with TRBD2 identical over 12 bases. This CDR3 contains 18 residues. Looked up from germline, CDR1 is SGDLS and CDR2 is YYNGEE. With V trimmed by 4 bases and J by 2 bases, 9 bases remained unmatched. The CDR3 region has the DNA TGTGCCAGCAGCATATCCGGGACTAGCGGGCCTAACACCGGGGAGCTGTTTTTT. Protein product: CASSISGTSGPNTGELFF.